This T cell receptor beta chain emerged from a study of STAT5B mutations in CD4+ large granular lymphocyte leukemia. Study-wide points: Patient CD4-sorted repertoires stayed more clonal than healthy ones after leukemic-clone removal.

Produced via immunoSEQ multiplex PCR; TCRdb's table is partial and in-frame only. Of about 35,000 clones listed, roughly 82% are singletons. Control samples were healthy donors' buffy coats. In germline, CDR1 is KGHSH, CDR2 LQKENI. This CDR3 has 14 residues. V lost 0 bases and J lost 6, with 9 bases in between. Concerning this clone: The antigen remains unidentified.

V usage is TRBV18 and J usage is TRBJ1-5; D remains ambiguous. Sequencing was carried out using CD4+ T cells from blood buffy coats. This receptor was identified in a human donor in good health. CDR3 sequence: CASSPPSSGQPQHF. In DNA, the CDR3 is TGTGCCAGCTCACCACCGAGTTCCGGTCAGCCCCAGCATTTT. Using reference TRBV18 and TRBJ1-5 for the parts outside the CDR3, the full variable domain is NAGVMQNPRHLVRRRGQEARLRCSPMKGHSHVYWYRQLPEEGLKFMVYLQKENIIDESGMPKERFSAEFPKEGPSILRIQQVVRGDSAAYFCASSPPSSGQPQHFGDGTRLSIL.